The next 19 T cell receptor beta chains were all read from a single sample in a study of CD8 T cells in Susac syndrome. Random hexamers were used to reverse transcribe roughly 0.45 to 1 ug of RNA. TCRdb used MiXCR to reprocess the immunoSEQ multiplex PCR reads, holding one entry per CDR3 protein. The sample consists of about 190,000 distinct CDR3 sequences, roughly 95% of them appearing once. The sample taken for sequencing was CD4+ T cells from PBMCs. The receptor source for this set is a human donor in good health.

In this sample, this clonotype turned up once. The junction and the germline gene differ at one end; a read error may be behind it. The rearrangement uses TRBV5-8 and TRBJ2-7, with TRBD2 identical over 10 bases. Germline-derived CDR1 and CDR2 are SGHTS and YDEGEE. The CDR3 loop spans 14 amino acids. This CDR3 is CASAPGLATYEQYF. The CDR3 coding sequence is TGCGCCAGCGCCCCGGGACTAGCGACCTACGAGCAGTACTTC.

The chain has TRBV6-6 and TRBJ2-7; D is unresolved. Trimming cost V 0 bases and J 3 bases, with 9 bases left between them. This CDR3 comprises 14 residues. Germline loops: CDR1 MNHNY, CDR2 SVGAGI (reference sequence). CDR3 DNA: TGTGCCAGCAGTTACTCCGACGATAACTACGAGCAGTACGTC. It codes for CASSYSDDNYEQYV.

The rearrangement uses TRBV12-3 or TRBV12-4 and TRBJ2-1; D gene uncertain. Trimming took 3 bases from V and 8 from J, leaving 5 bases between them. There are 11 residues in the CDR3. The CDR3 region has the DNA TGTGCCAGCAGTTTCTCCCATGAGCAGTTCTTC. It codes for CASSFSHEQFF.

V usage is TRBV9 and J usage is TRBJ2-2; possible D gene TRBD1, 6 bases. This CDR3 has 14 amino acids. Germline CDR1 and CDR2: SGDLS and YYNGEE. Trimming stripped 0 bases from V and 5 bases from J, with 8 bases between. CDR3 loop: CASSVVGTTGELFF. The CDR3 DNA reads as TGTGCCAGCAGCGTAGTGGGGACAACCGGGGAGCTGTTTTTT.

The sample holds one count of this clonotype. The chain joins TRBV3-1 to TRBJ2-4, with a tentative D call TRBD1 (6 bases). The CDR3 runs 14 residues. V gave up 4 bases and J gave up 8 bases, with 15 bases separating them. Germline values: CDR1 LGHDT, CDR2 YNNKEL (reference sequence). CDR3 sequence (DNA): TGTGCCAGCAGCCCGCCAGGGGACATCTACATTCAGTACTTC. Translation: CASSPPGDIYIQYF. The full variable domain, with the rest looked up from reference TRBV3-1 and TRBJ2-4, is DTAVSQTPKYLVTQMGNDKSIKCEQNLGHDTMYWYKQDSKKFLKIMFSYNNKELIINETVPNRFSPKSPDKAHLNLHINSLELGDSAVYFCASSPPGDIYIQYFGAGTRLSVL.

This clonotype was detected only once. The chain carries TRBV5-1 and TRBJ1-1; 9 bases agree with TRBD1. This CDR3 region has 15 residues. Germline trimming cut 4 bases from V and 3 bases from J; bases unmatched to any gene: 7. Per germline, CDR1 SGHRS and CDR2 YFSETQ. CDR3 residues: CASSPGQGTDTEAFF. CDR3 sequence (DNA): TGCGCCAGCAGCCCTGGACAGGGGACGGACACTGAAGCTTTCTTT.

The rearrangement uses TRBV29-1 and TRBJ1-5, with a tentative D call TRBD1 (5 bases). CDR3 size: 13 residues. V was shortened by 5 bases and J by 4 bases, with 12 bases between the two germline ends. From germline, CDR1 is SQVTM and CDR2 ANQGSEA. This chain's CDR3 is CSVRQGGNQPQHF. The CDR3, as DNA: TGCAGCGTTCGGCAGGGAGGTAATCAGCCCCAGCATTTT.

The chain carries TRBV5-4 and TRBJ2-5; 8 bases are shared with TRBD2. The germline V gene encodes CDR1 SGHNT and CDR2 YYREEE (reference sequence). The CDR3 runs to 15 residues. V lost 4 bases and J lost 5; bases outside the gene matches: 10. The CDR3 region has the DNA TGTGCCAGCAGCATCGGGGGGGCGGGAGAGGAGACCCAGTACTTC. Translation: CASSIGGAGEETQYF.

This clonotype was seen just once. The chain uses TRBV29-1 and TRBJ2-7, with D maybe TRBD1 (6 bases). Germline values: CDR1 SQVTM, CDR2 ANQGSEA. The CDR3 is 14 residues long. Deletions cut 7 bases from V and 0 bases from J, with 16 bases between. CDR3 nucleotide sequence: TGCAGCGGTGCCAGGGGTTTGGGCTCCTACGAGCAGTACTTC. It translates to CSGARGLGSYEQYF.

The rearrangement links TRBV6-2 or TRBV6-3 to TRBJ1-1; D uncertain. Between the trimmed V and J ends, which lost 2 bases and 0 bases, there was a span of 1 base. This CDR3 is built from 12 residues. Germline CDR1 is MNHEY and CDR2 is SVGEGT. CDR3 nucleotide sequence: TGTGCCAGCAGTTACGTGAACACTGAAGCTTTCTTT. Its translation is CASSYVNTEAFF.

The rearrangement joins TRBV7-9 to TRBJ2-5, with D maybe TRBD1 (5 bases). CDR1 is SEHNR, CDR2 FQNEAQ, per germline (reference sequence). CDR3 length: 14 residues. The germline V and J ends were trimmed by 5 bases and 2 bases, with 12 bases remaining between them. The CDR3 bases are TGTGCCAGCAGCACCCAGGGTTTACAAGAGACCCAGTACTTC. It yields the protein CASSTQGLQETQYF.

CDR3 sequence (DNA): TGTGCCAGCAGCTTGGAGGACTACTCCTACGAGCAGTACTTC. Protein: CASSLEDYSYEQYF. This chain connects TRBV5-4 to TRBJ2-7, with D perhaps matching TRBD2 (6 bases). V lost 0 bases and J 0 bases, leaving 7 bases between the germline ends. This CDR3 is built from 14 residues. Germline V gene sequence: CDR1 SGHNT, CDR2 YYREEE (reference sequence). The entire variable domain, with the rest obtained from reference TRBV5-4 and TRBJ2-7, is as follows: ETGVTQSPTHLIKTRGQQVTLRCSSQSGHNTVSWYQQALGQGPQFIFQYYREEENGRGNFPPRFSGLQFPNYSSELNVNALELDDSALYLCASSLEDYSYEQYFGPGTRLTVT.

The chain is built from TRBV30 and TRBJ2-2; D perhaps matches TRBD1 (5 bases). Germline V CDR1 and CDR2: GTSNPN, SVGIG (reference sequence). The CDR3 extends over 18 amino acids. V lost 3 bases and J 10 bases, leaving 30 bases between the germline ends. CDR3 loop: CAWRVKTTDFRGFEELFF. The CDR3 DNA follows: TGTGCCTGGAGAGTAAAGACCACCGACTTTAGGGGTTTTGAGGAGCTGTTTTTT.

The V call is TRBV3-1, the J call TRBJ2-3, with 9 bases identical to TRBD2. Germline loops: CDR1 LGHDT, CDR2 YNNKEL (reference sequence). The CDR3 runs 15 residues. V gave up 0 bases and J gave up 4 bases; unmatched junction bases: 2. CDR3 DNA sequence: TGTGCCAGCAGCCAAGAGGCTAGCGGGGCAGATACGCAGTATTTT. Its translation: CASSQEASGADTQYF.

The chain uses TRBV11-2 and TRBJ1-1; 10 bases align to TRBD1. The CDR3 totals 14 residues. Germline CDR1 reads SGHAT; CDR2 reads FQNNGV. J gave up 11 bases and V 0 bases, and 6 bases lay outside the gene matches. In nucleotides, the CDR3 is TGTGCCAGCAGCTTAGAGACAGGGGGCGCCTGGGCTTTCTTT. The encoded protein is CASSLETGGAWAFF.

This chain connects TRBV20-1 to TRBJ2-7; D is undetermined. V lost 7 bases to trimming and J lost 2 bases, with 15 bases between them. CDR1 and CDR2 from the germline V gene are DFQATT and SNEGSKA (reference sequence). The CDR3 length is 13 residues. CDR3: CSVSDPGAYEQYF. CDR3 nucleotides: TGCAGTGTTTCGGACCCAGGCGCCTACGAGCAGTACTTC.

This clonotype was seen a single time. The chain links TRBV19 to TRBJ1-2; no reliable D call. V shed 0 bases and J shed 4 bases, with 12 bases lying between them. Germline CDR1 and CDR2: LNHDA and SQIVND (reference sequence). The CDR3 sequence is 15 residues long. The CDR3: CASSIDVAGGYGYTF. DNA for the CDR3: TGTGCCAGTAGTATAGATGTGGCAGGCGGCTATGGCTACACCTTC.

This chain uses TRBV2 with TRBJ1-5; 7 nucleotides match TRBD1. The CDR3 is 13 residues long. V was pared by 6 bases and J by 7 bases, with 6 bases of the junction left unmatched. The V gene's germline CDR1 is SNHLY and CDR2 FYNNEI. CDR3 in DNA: TGTGCCAGCAGGGGACAGCTTTCACAGCCCCAGCATTTT. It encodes CASRGQLSQPQHF.

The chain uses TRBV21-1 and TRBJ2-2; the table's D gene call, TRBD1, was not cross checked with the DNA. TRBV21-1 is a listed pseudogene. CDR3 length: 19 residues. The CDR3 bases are TGTGCCAGCAGCAAAGGGCCCACAGGACAGGGTGGGAACACCGGGGAGCTGTTTTTT. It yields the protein CASSKGPTGQGGNTGELFF.